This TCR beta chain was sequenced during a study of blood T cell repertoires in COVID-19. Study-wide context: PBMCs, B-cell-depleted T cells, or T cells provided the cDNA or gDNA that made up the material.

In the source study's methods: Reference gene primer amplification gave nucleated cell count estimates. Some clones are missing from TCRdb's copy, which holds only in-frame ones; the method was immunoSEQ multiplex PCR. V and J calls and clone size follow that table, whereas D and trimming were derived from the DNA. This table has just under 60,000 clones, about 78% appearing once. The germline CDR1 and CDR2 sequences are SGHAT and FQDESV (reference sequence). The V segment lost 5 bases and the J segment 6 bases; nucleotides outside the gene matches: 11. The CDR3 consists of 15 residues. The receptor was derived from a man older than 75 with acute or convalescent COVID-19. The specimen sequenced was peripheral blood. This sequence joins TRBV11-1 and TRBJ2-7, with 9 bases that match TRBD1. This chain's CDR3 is CASSNRDRVFVEQYF. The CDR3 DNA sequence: TGTGCCAGCAGCAACCGGGACAGGGTTTTTGTCGAGCAGTACTTC.